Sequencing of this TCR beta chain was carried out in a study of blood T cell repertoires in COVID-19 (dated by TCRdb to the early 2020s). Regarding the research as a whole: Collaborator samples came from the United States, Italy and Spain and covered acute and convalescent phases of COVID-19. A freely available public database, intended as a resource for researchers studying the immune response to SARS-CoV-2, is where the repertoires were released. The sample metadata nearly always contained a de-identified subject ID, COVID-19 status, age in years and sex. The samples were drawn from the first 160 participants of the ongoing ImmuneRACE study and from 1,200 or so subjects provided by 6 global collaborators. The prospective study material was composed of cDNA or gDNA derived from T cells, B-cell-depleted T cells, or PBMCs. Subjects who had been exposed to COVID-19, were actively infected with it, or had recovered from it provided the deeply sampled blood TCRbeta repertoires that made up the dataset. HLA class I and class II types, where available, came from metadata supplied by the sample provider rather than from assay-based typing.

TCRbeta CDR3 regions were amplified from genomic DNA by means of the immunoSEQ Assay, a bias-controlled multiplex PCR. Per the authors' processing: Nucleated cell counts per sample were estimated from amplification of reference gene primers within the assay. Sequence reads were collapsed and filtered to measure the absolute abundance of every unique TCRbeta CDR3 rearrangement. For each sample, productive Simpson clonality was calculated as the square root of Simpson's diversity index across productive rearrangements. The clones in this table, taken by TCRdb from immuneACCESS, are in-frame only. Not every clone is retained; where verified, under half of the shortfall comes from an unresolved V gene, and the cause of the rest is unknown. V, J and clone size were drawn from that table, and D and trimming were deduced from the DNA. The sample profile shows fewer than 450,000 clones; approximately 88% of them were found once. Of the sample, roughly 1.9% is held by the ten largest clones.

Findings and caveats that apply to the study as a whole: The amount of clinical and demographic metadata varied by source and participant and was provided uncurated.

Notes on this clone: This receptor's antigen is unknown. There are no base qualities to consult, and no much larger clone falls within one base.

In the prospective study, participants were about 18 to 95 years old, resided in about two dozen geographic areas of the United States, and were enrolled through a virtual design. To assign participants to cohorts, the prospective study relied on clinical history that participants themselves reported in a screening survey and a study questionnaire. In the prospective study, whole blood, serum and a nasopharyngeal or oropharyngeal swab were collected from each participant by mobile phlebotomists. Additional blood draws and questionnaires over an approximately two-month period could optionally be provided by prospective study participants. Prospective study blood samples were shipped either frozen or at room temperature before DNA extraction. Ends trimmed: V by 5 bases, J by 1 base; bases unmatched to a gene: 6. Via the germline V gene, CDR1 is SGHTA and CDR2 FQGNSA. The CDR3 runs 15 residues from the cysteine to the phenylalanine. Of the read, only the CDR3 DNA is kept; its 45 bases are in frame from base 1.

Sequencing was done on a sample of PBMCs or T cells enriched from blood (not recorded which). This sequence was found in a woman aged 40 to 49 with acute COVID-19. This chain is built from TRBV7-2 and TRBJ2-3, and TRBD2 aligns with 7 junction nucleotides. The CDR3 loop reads CASSLQRGGTDTQYF. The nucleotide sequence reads TGTGCCAGCAGCCTCCAGCGGGGAGGCACAGATACGCAGTATTTT.